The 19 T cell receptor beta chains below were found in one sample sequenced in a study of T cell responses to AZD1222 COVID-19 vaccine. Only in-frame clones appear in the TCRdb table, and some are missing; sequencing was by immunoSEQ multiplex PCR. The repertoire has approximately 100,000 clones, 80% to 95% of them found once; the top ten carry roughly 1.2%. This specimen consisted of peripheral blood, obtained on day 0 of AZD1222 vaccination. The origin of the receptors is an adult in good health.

The CDR3 region has the DNA TGTGCCAGCAGTCGGAATGAAAAACTGTTTTTT. Its protein product is CASSRNEKLFF. This rearrangement joins TRBV7-2 to TRBJ1-4, with D unresolved. Germline V lookup: CDR1 SGHTA, CDR2 FQGNSA. The CDR3 covers 11 residues. The germline V and J ends were trimmed by 6 bases and 5 bases, with 4 bases remaining between them.

The CDR3 coding sequence is TGTGCCAGCAGCTCGGGACAGGGTGACTATGGCTACACCTTC. It yields the protein CASSSGQGDYGYTF. The rearrangement joins TRBV7-8 to TRBJ1-2; 9 bases are a match to TRBD1. The V gene's germline CDR1 is SGHVS and CDR2 FQNEAQ. This CDR3 is 14 amino acids long. Trimming took 4 bases from V and 3 from J; bases not matched to a gene: 3.

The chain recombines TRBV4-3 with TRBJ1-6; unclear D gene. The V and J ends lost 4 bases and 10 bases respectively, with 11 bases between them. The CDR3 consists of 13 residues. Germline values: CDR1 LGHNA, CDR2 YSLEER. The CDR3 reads CASSPNDLSPLHF. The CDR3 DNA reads TGCGCCAGCAGCCCAAATGACTTGTCACCCCTCCACTTT.

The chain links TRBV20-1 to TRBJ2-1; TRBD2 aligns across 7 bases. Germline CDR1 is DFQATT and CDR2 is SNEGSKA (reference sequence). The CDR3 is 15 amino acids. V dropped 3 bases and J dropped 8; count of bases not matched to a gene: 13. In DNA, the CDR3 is TGCAGTGCTAGTAGGGTCGGGAGGTCGTGGGATGAGCAGTTCTTC. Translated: CSASRVGRSWDEQFF.

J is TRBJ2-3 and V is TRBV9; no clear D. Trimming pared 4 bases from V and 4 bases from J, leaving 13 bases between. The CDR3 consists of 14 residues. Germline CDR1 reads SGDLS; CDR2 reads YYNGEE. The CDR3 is CASSFGSQADTQYF. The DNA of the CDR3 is TGTGCCAGCAGCTTCGGGTCCCAGGCAGATACGCAGTATTTT.

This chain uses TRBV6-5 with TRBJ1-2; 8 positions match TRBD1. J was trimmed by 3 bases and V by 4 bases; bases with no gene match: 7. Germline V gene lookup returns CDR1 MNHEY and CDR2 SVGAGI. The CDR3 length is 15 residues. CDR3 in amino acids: CASSSPDRAYYGYTF. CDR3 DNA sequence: TGTGCCAGCAGTTCCCCGGACAGGGCCTACTATGGCTACACCTTC.

In DNA, the CDR3 is TGTGCCAGCTCACCCCAGGGGGCTAACTACAATGAGCAGTTCTTC. It translates to CASSPQGANYNEQFF. The chain combines TRBV18 with TRBJ2-1; TRBD1 agrees at 8 bases. Germline-derived CDR1 and CDR2 are KGHSH and LQKENI. The CDR3 is 15 residues long. V was pared by 3 bases and J by 3 bases, with 4 bases of the junction left unmatched.

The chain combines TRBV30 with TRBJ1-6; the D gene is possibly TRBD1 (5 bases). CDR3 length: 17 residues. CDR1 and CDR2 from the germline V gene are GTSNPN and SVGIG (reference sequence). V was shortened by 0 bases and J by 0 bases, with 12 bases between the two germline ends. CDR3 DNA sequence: TGTGCCTGGAGTGTATTGAGGACAAGCTCCTATAATTCACCCCTCCACTTT. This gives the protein CAWSVLRTSSYNSPLHF.

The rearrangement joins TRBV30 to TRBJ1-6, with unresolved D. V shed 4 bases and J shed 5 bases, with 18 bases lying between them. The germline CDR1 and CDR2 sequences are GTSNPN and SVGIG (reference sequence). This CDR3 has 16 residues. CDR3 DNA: TGTGCCTGGACTGGGATGGGAACACCGGATAATTCACCCCTCCACTTT. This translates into CAWTGMGTPDNSPLHF.

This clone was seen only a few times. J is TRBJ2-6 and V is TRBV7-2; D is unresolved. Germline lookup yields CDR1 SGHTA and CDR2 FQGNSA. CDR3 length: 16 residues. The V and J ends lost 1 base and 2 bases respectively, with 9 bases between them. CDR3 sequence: CASSLGPGAGANVLTF. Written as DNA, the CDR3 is TGTGCCAGCAGCTTAGGTCCTGGGGCTGGGGCCAACGTCCTGACTTTC.

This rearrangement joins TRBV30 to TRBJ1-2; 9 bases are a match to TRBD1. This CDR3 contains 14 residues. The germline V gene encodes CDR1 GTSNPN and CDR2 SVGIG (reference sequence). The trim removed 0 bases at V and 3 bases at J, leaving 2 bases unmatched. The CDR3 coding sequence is TGTGCCTGGAGTGTACAGGGGGCCCACTATGGCTACACCTTC. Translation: CAWSVQGAHYGYTF.

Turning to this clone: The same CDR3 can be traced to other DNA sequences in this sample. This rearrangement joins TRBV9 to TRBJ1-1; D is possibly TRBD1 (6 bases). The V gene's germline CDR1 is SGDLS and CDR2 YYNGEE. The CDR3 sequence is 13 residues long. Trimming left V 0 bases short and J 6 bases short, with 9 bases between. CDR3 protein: CASSVGTGSEAFF. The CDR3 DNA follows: TGTGCCAGCAGCGTAGGAACAGGGTCTGAAGCTTTCTTT.

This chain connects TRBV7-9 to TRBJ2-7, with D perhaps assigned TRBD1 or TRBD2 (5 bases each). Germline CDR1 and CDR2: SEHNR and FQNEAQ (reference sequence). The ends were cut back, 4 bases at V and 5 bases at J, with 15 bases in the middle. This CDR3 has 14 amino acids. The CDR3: CASSSRDPGNEQYF. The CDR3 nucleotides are TGTGCCAGCAGCTCAAGGGACCCGGGAAACGAGCAGTACTTC.

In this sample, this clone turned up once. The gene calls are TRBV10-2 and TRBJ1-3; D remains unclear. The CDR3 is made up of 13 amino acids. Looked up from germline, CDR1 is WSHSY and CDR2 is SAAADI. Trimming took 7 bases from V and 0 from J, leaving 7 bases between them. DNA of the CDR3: TGCGCCAGCATTGACATCTCTGGAAACACCATATATTTT. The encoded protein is CASIDISGNTIYF.

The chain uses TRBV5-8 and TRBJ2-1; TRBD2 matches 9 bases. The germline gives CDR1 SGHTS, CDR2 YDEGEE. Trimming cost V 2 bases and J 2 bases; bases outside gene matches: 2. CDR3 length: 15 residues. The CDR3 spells CASSFRLAAYNEQFF. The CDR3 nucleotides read TGTGCCAGCAGCTTCAGACTAGCGGCCTACAATGAGCAGTTCTTC. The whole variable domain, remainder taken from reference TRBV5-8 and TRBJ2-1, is EAGVTQSPTHLIKTRGQQATLRCSPISGHTSVYWYQQALGLGLQFLLWYDEGEERNRGNFPPRFSGRQFPNYSSELNVNALELEDSALYLCASSFRLAAYNEQFFGPGTRLTVL.

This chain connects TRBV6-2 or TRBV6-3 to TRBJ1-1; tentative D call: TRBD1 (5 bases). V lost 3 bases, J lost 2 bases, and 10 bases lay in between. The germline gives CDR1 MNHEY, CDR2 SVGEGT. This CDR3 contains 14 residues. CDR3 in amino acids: CASSYRGENTEAFF. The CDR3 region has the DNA TGTGCCAGCAGTTATAGAGGGGAAAACACTGAAGCTTTCTTT.

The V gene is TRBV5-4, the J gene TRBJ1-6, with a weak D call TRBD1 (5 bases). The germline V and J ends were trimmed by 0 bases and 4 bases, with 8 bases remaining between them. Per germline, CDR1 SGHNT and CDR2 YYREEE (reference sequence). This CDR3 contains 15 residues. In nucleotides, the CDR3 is TGTGCCAGCAGCTTGGCGGGGCAGTATAATTCACCCCTCCACTTT. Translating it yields CASSLAGQYNSPLHF.

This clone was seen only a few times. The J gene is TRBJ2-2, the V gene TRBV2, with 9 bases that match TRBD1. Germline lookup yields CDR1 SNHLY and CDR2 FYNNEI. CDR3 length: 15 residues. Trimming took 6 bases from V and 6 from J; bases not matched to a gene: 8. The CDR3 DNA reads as TGTGCCAGCAGGATGGGGACAGGGACGTCCGGGGAGCTGTTTTTT. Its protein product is CASRMGTGTSGELFF.

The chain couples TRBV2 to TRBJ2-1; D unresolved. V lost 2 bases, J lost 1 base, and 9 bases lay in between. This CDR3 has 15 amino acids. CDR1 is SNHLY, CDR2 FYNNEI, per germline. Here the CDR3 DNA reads TGTGCCAGCAGTGAATCTGGATTATCCTACAATGAGCAGTTCTTC. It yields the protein CASSESGLSYNEQFF.